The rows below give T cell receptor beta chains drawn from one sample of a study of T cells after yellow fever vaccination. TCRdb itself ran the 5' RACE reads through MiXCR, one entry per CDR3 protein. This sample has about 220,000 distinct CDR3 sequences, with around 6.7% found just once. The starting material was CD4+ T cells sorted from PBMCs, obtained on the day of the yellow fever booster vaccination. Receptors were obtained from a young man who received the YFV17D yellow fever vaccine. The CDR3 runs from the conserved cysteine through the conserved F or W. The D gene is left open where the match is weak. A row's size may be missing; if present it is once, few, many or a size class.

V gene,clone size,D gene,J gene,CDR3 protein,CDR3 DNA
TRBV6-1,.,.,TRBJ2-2,CASSTSRGGELFF,TGTGCCAGCAGCACCTCACGAGGCGGGGAGCTGTTTTTT
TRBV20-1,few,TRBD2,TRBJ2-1,CSAWRTSGSLGNEQFF,TGCAGTGCTTGGCGGACTAGCGGGAGTTTAGGGAATGAGCAGTTCTTC
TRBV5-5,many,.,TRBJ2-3,CASRSGPESTDTQYF,TGTGCCAGCAGATCCGGGCCGGAGAGCACAGATACGCAGTATTTT
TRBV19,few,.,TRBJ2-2,CASSIDRGVTGELFF,TGTGCCAGTAGTATAGATCGAGGGGTCACCGGGGAGCTGTTTTTT
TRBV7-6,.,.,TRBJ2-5,CATSPRVYETQYF,TGTGCCACCTCCCCCAGGGTTTATGAGACCCAGTACTTC
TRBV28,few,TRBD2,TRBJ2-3,CAEGLAGGDTQYF,TGTGCCGAGGGACTAGCGGGAGGAGATACGCAGTATTTT
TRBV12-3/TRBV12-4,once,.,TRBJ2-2,CASSLGAQTGELFF,TGTGCCAGCAGTTTAGGTGCTCAAACCGGGGAGCTGTTTTTT
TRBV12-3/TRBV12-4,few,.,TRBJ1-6,CASSLAEYNSPLHF,TGTGCCAGCAGTTTGGCGGAGTATAATTCACCCCTCCACTTT
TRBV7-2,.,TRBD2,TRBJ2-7,CASSLELAGREQYF,TGTGCCAGCAGCTTAGAATTAGCGGGACGCGAGCAGTACTTC
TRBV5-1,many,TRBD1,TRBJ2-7,CASRDTGGSYEQYF,TGCGCCAGCAGGGACACAGGGGGGTCCTACGAGCAGTACTTC
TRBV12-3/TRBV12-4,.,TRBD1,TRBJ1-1,CASSLSDRVGSEAFF,TGTGCCAGCAGTTTGAGTGACAGGGTGGGTTCTGAAGCTTTCTTT
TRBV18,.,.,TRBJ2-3,CASSPGTPLRADTQYF,TGTGCCAGCTCACCAGGGACACCGTTGCGGGCAGATACGCAGTATTTT
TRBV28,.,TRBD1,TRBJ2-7,CASSLGGQRIYEQYF,TGTGCCAGCAGCCTTGGGGGACAGCGCATCTACGAGCAGTACTTC
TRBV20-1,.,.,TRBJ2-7,CSASGVILSYEQYF,TGCAGTGCCTCGGGGGTGATCCTCTCCTACGAGCAGTACTTC
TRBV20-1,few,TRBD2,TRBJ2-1,CSAKRTSGSPSSYNEQFF,TGCAGTGCTAAGAGGACTAGCGGAAGTCCGAGCTCCTACAATGAGCAGTTCTTC
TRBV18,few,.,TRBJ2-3,CASSRGWVGNLGATDTQYF,TGTGCCAGCTCAAGAGGCTGGGTCGGCAACCTGGGGGCAACAGATACGCAGTATTTT
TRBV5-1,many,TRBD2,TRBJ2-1,CASSLPTGGDNEQFF,TGCGCCAGCAGCTTGCCGACGGGAGGGGACAATGAGCAGTTCTTC
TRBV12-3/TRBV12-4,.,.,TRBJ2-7,CASSLLGEQYF,TGTGCCAGCAGTTTACTTGGCGAGCAGTACTTC
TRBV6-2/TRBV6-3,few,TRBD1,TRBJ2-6,CASSYGTGAGGANVLTF,TGTGCCAGCAGTTACGGAACAGGGGCAGGTGGGGCCAACGTCCTGACTTTC
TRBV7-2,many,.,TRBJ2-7,CASSPHGLLAIF,TGTGCCAGCAGCCCTCACGGTCTGCTAGCGATATTC
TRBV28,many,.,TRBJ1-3,CASTPDVTGNTIYF,TGTGCCAGCACCCCGGATGTCACTGGAAACACCATATATTTT
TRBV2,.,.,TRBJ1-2,CASSEGTYGYTF,TGTGCCAGCAGTGAAGGCACCTATGGCTACACCTTC
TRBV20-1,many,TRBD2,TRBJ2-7,CSASDVRTSDSYEQYF,TGCAGTGCTAGCGACGTGAGGACTAGCGACTCCTACGAGCAGTACTTC
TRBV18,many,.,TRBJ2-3,CASSPAPSTDTQYF,TGTGCCAGCTCACCCGCTCCTAGCACAGATACGCAGTATTTT
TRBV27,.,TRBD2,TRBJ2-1,CASSGSGSNEQFF,TGTGCCAGCAGCGGTAGCGGGTCCAATGAGCAGTTCTTC
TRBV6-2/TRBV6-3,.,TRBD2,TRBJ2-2,CASRLAGVNSGELFF,TGTGCCAGCAGACTAGCGGGAGTCAACTCCGGGGAGCTGTTTTTT
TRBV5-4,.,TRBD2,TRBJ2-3,CASSSGLAGNTDTQYF,TGTGCCAGCAGCTCGGGACTAGCGGGAAACACAGATACGCAGTATTTT
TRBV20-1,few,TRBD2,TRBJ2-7,CSPLAGDYEQYF,TGCAGTCCGCTAGCGGGAGACTACGAGCAGTACTTC
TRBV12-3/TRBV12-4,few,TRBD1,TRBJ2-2,CASEGQGNTGELFF,TGTGCCAGTGAAGGACAGGGGAACACCGGGGAGCTGTTTTTT
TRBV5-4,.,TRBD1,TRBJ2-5,CASSPTGTVETQYF,TGTGCCAGCAGCCCAACCGGGACAGTGGAGACCCAGTACTTC
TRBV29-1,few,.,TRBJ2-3,CSAIGDWKTSTDTQYF,TGCAGCGCCATAGGCGACTGGAAAACTAGCACAGATACGCAGTATTTT
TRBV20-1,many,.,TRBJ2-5,CSASPDRWAETQYF,TGCAGTGCTAGCCCGGACAGATGGGCAGAGACCCAGTACTTC
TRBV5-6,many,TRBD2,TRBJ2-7,CASSLLAGRDYEQYF,TGTGCCAGCAGCTTACTAGCGGGACGAGACTACGAGCAGTACTTC
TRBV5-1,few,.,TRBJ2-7,CASSLGPPDYEQYF,TGCGCCAGCAGCTTAGGACCCCCGGACTACGAGCAGTACTTC
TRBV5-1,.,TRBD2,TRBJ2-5,CASSPGVGGREETQYF,TGCGCCAGCAGCCCCGGAGTCGGCGGGAGGGAGGAGACCCAGTACTTC
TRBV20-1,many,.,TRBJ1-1,CSGGLKDAFF,TGCAGTGGGGGCCTCAAGGATGCTTTCTTT
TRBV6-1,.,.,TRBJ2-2,CASTDRRAGGTGELFF,TGTGCCAGCACCGACCGGAGGGCAGGGGGGACCGGGGAGCTGTTTTTT
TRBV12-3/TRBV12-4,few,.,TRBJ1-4,CASSPGQSTEKLFF,TGTGCCAGCAGCCCAGGACAGAGTACTGAAAAACTGTTTTTT
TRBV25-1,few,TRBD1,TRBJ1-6,CASRMTGLNSPLHF,TGTGCCAGCAGGATGACAGGGCTGAATTCACCCCTCCACTTT
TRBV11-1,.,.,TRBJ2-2,CASSSKRGVGELFF,TGTGCCAGCAGCTCCAAACGAGGGGTGGGGGAGCTGTTTTTT
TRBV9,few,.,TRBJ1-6,CASSPQSLSYNSPLHF,TGTGCCAGCAGCCCGCAGAGTCTCTCCTATAATTCACCCCTCCACTTT
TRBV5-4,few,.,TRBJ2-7,CASSGGLDGLVEQYF,TGTGCCAGCAGCGGGGGACTGGACGGATTGGTCGAGCAGTACTTC
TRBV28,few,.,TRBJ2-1,CASRQGPSDEQFF,TGTGCCAGCAGACAGGGTCCTAGCGATGAGCAGTTCTTC
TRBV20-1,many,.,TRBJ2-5,CSARSPRRGQETQYF,TGCAGTGCTAGATCTCCGAGGAGGGGGCAGGAGACCCAGTACTTC
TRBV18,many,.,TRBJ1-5,CASSPRWGWDQPQHF,TGTGCCAGCTCACCACGGTGGGGATGGGATCAGCCCCAGCATTTT
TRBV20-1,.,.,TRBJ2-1,CSAREIRGSNEQFF,TGCAGTGCTAGAGAAATCAGGGGAAGCAATGAGCAGTTCTTC
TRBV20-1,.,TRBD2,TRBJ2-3,CSAGSGSRTDTQYF,TGCAGTGCAGGAAGCGGGAGCCGGACGGATACGCAGTATTTT